One and the same sample provided the 21 T cell receptor beta chains below, sequenced in a study of T cell responses to AZD1222 COVID-19 vaccine. Sequencing was performed with immunoSEQ multiplex PCR; in TCRdb, only in-frame clones are kept and a portion is missing. The data contain some 130,000 clones, 88% of them seen just once; the ten biggest clones take up under 6%. Here the sequenced sample was peripheral blood, taken 28 days after the second AZD1222 dose. The receptors were gathered from an adult who received the AZD1222 COVID-19 vaccine.

The chain employs TRBV5-6 and TRBJ1-1; unclear D gene. The CDR3 is made up of 14 amino acids. Trimming cost V 2 bases and J 0 bases, with 8 bases left between them. Germline V lookup: CDR1 SGHDT, CDR2 YYEEEE. The CDR3 protein is CASSFRVVNTEAFF. The CDR3 DNA is TGTGCCAGCAGCTTTCGGGTAGTGAACACTGAAGCTTTCTTT.

This chain uses TRBV11-3 with TRBJ2-1, with D uncertain. The CDR3 is 14 residues long. Trimming shortened V by 4 bases and J by 4 bases, and 11 bases separated the two germline ends. The germline CDR1 and CDR2 sequences are SGHNT and YENEEA. In DNA form, the CDR3 reads TGTGCCAGCAGCTCTGTGGGCGATTACAATGAGCAGTTCTTC. It yields the protein CASSSVGDYNEQFF.

The chain couples TRBV6-5 to TRBJ2-7; 7 nucleotides match TRBD1. Germline V lookup: CDR1 MNHEY, CDR2 SVGAGI. The length of the CDR3 is 15 residues. V trimming: 6 bases; J trimming: 0 bases; junction bases outside the gene matches: 8. CDR3 amino acids: CASRGRDSSSYEQYF. The DNA for the CDR3 is TGTGCCAGCAGGGGCCGGGACAGTAGCTCCTACGAGCAGTACTTC.

The chain recombines TRBV4-3 with TRBJ1-2, with TRBD1 matching 10 bases. The CDR3 runs to 17 residues. Germline V lookup: CDR1 LGHNA, CDR2 YSLEER. J was trimmed by 8 bases and V by 0 bases; bases with no gene match: 12. In DNA form, the CDR3 reads TGCGCCAGCAGCCAAGATCCGGGGACAGGGGATTTTTGGGGCTACACCTTC. It is translated as CASSQDPGTGDFWGYTF.

The chain is built from TRBV6-6 and TRBJ1-1; D gene uncertain. Trimming removed 4 bases at V and 4 bases at J, with 10 bases between. The germline V gene has CDR1 MNHNY and CDR2 SVGAGI (reference sequence). CDR3 length equals 13 residues. In DNA, the CDR3 is TGTGCCAGCAGTTGGGGTAGGTCCACTGAAGCTTTCTTT. It translates to CASSWGRSTEAFF.

This chain connects TRBV11-2 to TRBJ2-1; D uncertain. Germline assignment: CDR1 SGHAT and CDR2 FQNNGV. There are 14 residues in the CDR3. The V gene lost 4 bases and the J gene lost 8 bases, with 15 bases spanning the gap. CDR3 nucleotide sequence: TGTGCCAGCAGCTCGTTTAATAGAGTGGATGAGCAGTTCTTC. Amino acids: CASSSFNRVDEQFF.

This chain joins TRBV5-1 and TRBJ2-7, with D perhaps matching TRBD1 (6 bases). The CDR3 spans 15 residues. CDR1 and CDR2 (germline): SGHRS, YFSETQ. The V and J ends lost 0 bases and 1 base respectively, with 11 bases between them. The CDR3 bases are TGCGCCAGCAGCTTGGAGCGGACAGATTCCTACGAGCAGTACTTC. It is translated as CASSLERTDSYEQYF.

The J gene is TRBJ1-3, the V gene TRBV4-1, with D unclear. Germline CDR1 reads MGHRA; CDR2 reads YSYEKL. V was trimmed by 1 base and J by 2 bases, leaving 6 bases between them. There are 14 residues in the CDR3. The CDR3 spells CASSQARAGNTIYF. CDR3 sequence (DNA): TGCGCCAGCAGCCAAGCGAGGGCTGGAAACACCATATATTTT.

In DNA, the CDR3 is TGTGCCAGCAGCTTGGCCACCGGGACACGTCATAGCAATCAGCCCCAGCATTTT. Amino acids: CASSLATGTRHSNQPQHF. The chain recombines TRBV5-5 with TRBJ1-5; D possibly corresponds to TRBD1 (6 bases). Germline CDR1 and CDR2: SGHKS and YYEKEE (reference sequence). The CDR3 runs 18 residues. Trimming took 0 bases from V and 0 from J, leaving 16 bases between them.

This chain joins TRBV9 and TRBJ2-1; no definite D call. With 1 base removed from V and 7 bases from J, the gap between germline ends came to 6 bases. This CDR3 spans 12 amino acids. Per the germline V gene, CDR1 is SGDLS and CDR2 is YYNGEE. CDR3 bases: TGTGCCAGCAGCGTACAAGGGAATGAGCAGTTCTTC. Translating it yields CASSVQGNEQFF. Full variable domain (outside the CDR3, taken from reference TRBV9 and TRBJ2-1): DSGVTQTPKHLITATGQRVTLRCSPRSGDLSVYWYQQSLDQGLQFLIQYYNGEERAKGNILERFSAQQFPDLHSELNLSSLELGDSALYFCASSVQGNEQFFGPGTRLTVL.

The genes are TRBV19 and TRBJ1-1, with TRBD1 as a possible D gene (5 bases). V gave up 3 bases and J gave up 8 bases, with 16 bases separating them. There are 14 residues in the CDR3. The germline V gene encodes CDR1 LNHDA and CDR2 SQIVND (reference sequence). Here the CDR3 DNA reads TGTGCCAGTAGTATCTGGGACTTGGGCACCGAAGCTTTCTTT. It yields the protein CASSIWDLGTEAFF.

The rearrangement joins TRBV2 to TRBJ1-6; D is ambiguous. V was shortened by 3 bases and J by 9 bases, with 9 bases between the two germline ends. This CDR3 comprises 13 residues. The V gene's germline CDR1 is SNHLY and CDR2 FYNNEI. For the CDR3, the DNA is TGTGCCAGCAGTGACCTAGGGTTTTCACCCCTCCACTTT. It translates to CASSDLGFSPLHF. The whole variable domain, filled in from reference TRBV2 and TRBJ1-6, reads EPEVTQTPSHQVTQMGQEVILRCVPISNHLYFYWYRQILGQKVEFLVSFYNNEISEKSEIFDDQFSVERPDGSNFTLKIRSTKLEDSAMYFCASSDLGFSPLHFGNGTRLTVT.

V usage is TRBV4-3 and J usage is TRBJ1-4, with D unclear. Trimming stripped 0 bases from V and 13 bases from J, with 15 bases between. The CDR3 sequence is 14 residues long. The V gene's germline CDR1 is LGHNA and CDR2 YSLEER. The CDR3 bases are TGCGCCAGCAGCCAAGATGAAGGAAGGAGGAGACTGTTTTTT. Protein product: CASSQDEGRRRLFF.

V usage is TRBV7-2 and J usage is TRBJ1-6; 9 nucleotides agree with TRBD1. Germline assignment: CDR1 SGHTA and CDR2 FQGNSA. This CDR3 spans 15 amino acids. After removal of 3 bases from V and 10 bases from J, the junction contained 7 bases not matched to a gene. In DNA form, the CDR3 reads TGTGCCAGCAGCTTGAGAGGACAGGGGAGCTCACCCCTCCACTTT. It translates to CASSLRGQGSSPLHF. Looking up the rest from reference TRBV7-2 and TRBJ1-6 gives the full variable domain: GAGVSQSPSNKVTEKGKDVELRCDPISGHTALYWYRQSLGQGLEFLIYFQGNSAPDKSGLPSDRFSAERTGGSVSTLTIQRTQQEDSAVYLCASSLRGQGSSPLHFGNGTRLTVT.

The rearrangement links TRBV28 to TRBJ1-4, with 7 bases aligning to TRBD1. CDR1 is MDHEN and CDR2 is SYDVKM in the germline V gene. J gave up 0 bases and V 4 bases, and 8 bases lay outside the gene matches. This CDR3 is built from 17 residues. Written as DNA, the CDR3 is TGTGCCAGCAGTTCCCCTGGGACAGCTGCAACTAATGAAAAACTGTTTTTT. As protein: CASSSPGTAATNEKLFF.

CDR3: CASSYSTGNPFYGYTF. In DNA, the CDR3 is TGTGCCAGCAGTTACTCGACGGGTAACCCCTTCTATGGCTACACCTTC. The chain employs TRBV6-5 and TRBJ1-2, with D hard to call. With 0 bases removed from V and 4 bases from J, the gap between germline ends came to 15 bases. From germline, CDR1 is MNHEY and CDR2 SVGAGI. The CDR3 loop spans 16 amino acids.

The chain joins TRBV29-1 to TRBJ2-1; TRBD2 agrees at 12 bases. Per the germline V gene, CDR1 is SQVTM and CDR2 is ANQGSEA. V gave up 7 bases and J gave up 7 bases; unmatched junction bases: 8. This CDR3 is built from 14 residues. CDR3 nucleotide sequence: TGCAGCGCACGACTAGCGGGAGTCGGTAATGAGCAGTTCTTC. The encoded protein is CSARLAGVGNEQFF.

This chain connects TRBV11-1 to TRBJ1-2, with unresolved D. Germline V lookup: CDR1 SGHAT, CDR2 FQDESV (reference sequence). The CDR3 loop spans 14 amino acids. Trimming stripped 0 bases from V and 8 bases from J, with 13 bases between. The CDR3 sequence: CASSLALGGNGYTF. CDR3 nucleotide sequence: TGTGCCAGCAGCTTAGCGCTCGGAGGGAACGGCTACACCTTC.

V gene TRBV4-1 combines with J gene TRBJ1-1; no clear D gene. The V and J ends lost 0 bases and 3 bases respectively, with 8 bases between them. The CDR3 is made up of 14 amino acids. CDR1 is MGHRA, CDR2 YSYEKL, per germline. The CDR3 DNA follows: TGCGCCAGCAGCCAAGATCAGGAGGACACTGAAGCTTTCTTT. Residues: CASSQDQEDTEAFF.

The chain has TRBV5-1 and TRBJ1-5; 8 bases fit TRBD1. Germline-derived CDR1 and CDR2 are SGHRS and YFSETQ. This CDR3 is 14 amino acids long. After removal of 3 bases from V and 3 bases from J, the junction contained 2 bases not matched to a gene. This CDR3 reads CASSWTGPNQPQHF. The CDR3 DNA is TGCGCCAGCAGCTGGACAGGGCCCAATCAGCCCCAGCATTTT.

This clone was seen only once. This sequence joins TRBV5-5 and TRBJ2-3, with D tentatively TRBD2 (6 bases). The CDR3 totals 14 residues. The V and J ends lost 6 bases and 2 bases respectively, with 13 bases between them. CDR1 and CDR2 from the germline V gene are SGHKS and YYEKEE (reference sequence). CDR3 in amino acids: CASTPRTNTDTQYF. In DNA form, the CDR3 reads TGTGCCAGCACCCCACGGACTAACACAGATACGCAGTATTTT. The variable domain in full, with the rest retrieved from reference TRBV5-5 and TRBJ2-3, is DAGVTQSPTHLIKTRGQQVTLRCSPISGHKSVSWYQQVLGQGPQFIFQYYEKEERGRGNFPDRFSARQFPNYSSELNVNALLLGDSALYLCASTPRTNTDTQYFGPGTRLTVL.